The present entry profiles one T cell receptor beta chain with its context. Its antigen is unknown. Patients with autoimmune history or systemic immunosuppression were excluded. Assay used: immunoSEQ multiplex PCR; TCRdb lists only in-frame clones, some missing. Of tens of thousands of clones in the sample, 70% to 90% were seen once. Trimming cost V 1 base and J 1 base, with 2 bases left between them. The CDR3 spans 12 residues. Germline CDR1 SGHNT, CDR2 YYREEE (reference sequence). This sample was included in a study of OX40 agonist ivuxolimab in advanced cancers. Study information: At under 85% male, the cohort had a mean age of 60 years, ranging from roughly 20 to 80. Study results and caveats: On average, a greater number of expanded clones characterised CD8+ T cells relative to CD4+.

The sample here was CD4+ or CD8+ T cells sorted from blood, taken in a trial of the OX40 agonist ivuxolimab. The sequence was collected from an adult with an advanced solid tumor such as melanoma, head and neck, liver or kidney cancer. The genes are TRBV5-4 and TRBJ2-5; D unresolved. The CDR3 DNA sequence: TGTGCCAGCAGCTTGATCCAAGAGACCCAGTACTTC. Protein: CASSLIQETQYF.